This T cell receptor beta chain was retrieved from a study of blood T cell repertoires in COVID-19. This clone was counted a few times. TCRdb's table, derived via immunoSEQ multiplex PCR, lists solely in-frame clones and lacks some. The table shows about 130,000 clones, with around 83% occurring only once. There are 11 residues in the CDR3. Per the germline V gene, CDR1 is MNHEY and CDR2 is SVGEGT. V was clipped by 5 bases and J by 3 bases, with 5 bases between them. The sequenced material came from peripheral blood. The receptor was derived from a man aged 55 to 70 with acute or convalescent COVID-19. The J gene is TRBJ2-7, the V gene TRBV6-2 or TRBV6-3; no clear D gene. This CDR3 reads CASSPYYEQYF. DNA for the CDR3: TGTGCCAGCAGTCCCTACTACGAGCAGTACTTC.